These T cell receptor beta chains were read from a single sample in a study of control samples from healthy donors and cancer patients. Data came from immunoSEQ multiplex PCR; TCRdb stores just in-frame clones and leaves some out. The repertoire includes tens of thousands of clones, about 91% of them detected once, and roughly 23% sits in the top ten. Sample: PBMCs. The source is a woman aged 35 to 49 with head and neck cancer. CDR3s include the opening cysteine and the closing phenylalanine or tryptophan. Fields, in order: clone size, J gene, V gene, D gene, CDR3 length, CDR3 DNA, CDR3 protein. The D gene is left open where the match is weak. Where a row states a size, it is once, few, many or the class of an expanded clone; other rows omit it.

.,TRBJ1-5,TRBV19,TRBD1,15,TGTGCCAGTAGTATAGGCCAGGGGGGCAATCAGCCCCAGCATTTT,CASSIGQGGNQPQHF
.,TRBJ2-7,TRBV11-2,TRBD2,16,TGTGCCAGCAGCTCCCTTCGGGGGGTACACTCCTACGAGCAGTACTTC,CASSSLRGVHSYEQYF
.,TRBJ1-3,TRBV2,.,16,TGTGCCAGCACCGAACCCGCCCCTGGAGGAGGAAACACCATATATTTT,CASTEPAPGGGNTIYF
.,TRBJ2-7,TRBV4-2,.,13,TGTGCCAGCAAGGGTCCCACTTCCTACGAGCAGTACTTC,CASKGPTSYEQYF
.,TRBJ1-2,TRBV25-1,.,13,TGTGCCAGCTCCCTGGGGACCAACTATGGCTACACCTTC,CASSLGTNYGYTF
few,TRBJ1-5,TRBV5-5,.,14,TGTGCCAGCAGCTTGGTCGGACAGAATCAGCCCCAGCATTTT,CASSLVGQNQPQHF
once,TRBJ2-1,TRBV18,TRBD2,15,TGTGCCAGCTCAATCCGACTAGCGGATTACAATGAGCAGTTCTTC,CASSIRLADYNEQFF
.,TRBJ2-7,TRBV27,.,15,TGTGCCAGCAGTTTTTCCGGGCGGACCTCCTACGAGCAGTACTTC,CASSFSGRTSYEQYF
.,TRBJ1-1,TRBV27,.,12,TGTGCCAGCAGTCCAGGAAACACTGAAGCTTTCTTT,CASSPGNTEAFF
.,TRBJ1-1,TRBV12-3/TRBV12-4,TRBD1,13,TGTGCCAGCACTTCCCCAGGGGGCGCTGAAGCTTTCTTT,CASTSPGGAEAFF
.,TRBJ2-7,TRBV10-2,TRBD2,14,TGCGCCACCTTCCTAGCGGGGGGCACCTACGAGCAGTACTTC,CATFLAGGTYEQYF
.,TRBJ1-1,TRBV6-6,.,13,TGTGCCAGCAGTTACTCGGAGAGCACTGAAGCTTTCTTT,CASSYSESTEAFF
once,TRBJ2-7,TRBV6-5,.,15,TGTGCCAGCAGTTACTCAGACAGCCCAACCTACGAGCAGTACTTC,CASSYSDSPTYEQYF
.,TRBJ1-5,TRBV15,.,15,TGTGCCACCAGCAGAGATCTCGGGGGGGGCAGGCCCCAGCATTTT,CATSRDLGGGRPQHF
.,TRBJ1-2,TRBV6-1,.,13,TGTGCCAGCAGTGAAGCGTTCGGGGATGGCTACACCTTC,CASSEAFGDGYTF
.,TRBJ2-7,TRBV5-1,.,15,TGCGCCAGCAGCTTGGGTAACAGGGCCGACTACGAGCAGTACTTC,CASSLGNRADYEQYF
.,TRBJ2-1,TRBV29-1,.,14,TGCAGCGTTGAAGGCGCCGGGAGTGGTAATGAGCAGTTCTTC,CSVEGAGSGNEQFF
.,TRBJ2-1,TRBV29-1,TRBD2,16,TGCAGCGTTGACGCCCTTGGAGCGGGGGTTTACAATGAGCAGTTCTTC,CSVDALGAGVYNEQFF
.,TRBJ1-3,TRBV20-1,TRBD1,16,TGCAGTGCTAGTCGCGCGGGACAGGGTATAATAGACACCATATATTTT,CSASRAGQGIIDTIYF
.,TRBJ2-3,TRBV7-3,TRBD1,13,TGTGCCAGCAGCCCATCATCAGGGGGAGCGCAGTATTTT,CASSPSSGGAQYF
few,TRBJ1-2,TRBV6-1,TRBD1,15,TGTGCCAGCAGTGAATGGACAGGGCCCAACTATGGCTACACCTTC,CASSEWTGPNYGYTF
once,TRBJ1-1,TRBV18,TRBD1,14,TGTGCCAGCTCACGGAAGGACAGGGCAGTAGAAGCTTTCTTT,CASSRKDRAVEAFF
once,TRBJ1-1,TRBV30,.,12,TGTGCCTGGACGAGAGGGGACACTGAAGCTTTCTTT,CAWTRGDTEAFF
.,TRBJ1-6,TRBV4-1,.,12,TGCGCCAGCAGCCGGGGAGATTCACCCCTCCACTTT,CASSRGDSPLHF
.,TRBJ2-1,TRBV4-1,TRBD2,17,TGCGCCAGCAGCCCTCCTACCGGGACTAGCTCCTACAATGAGCAGTTCTTC,CASSPPTGTSSYNEQFF
.,TRBJ2-5,TRBV7-9,.,17,TGTGCCAGCAGCTTAGGAGGGGGTAGCGGTGGTCAAGAGACCCAGTACTTC,CASSLGGGSGGQETQYF
.,TRBJ2-7,TRBV19,TRBD1,14,TGTGCCAGTATGGTCCGGACAGGATCCTACGAGCAGTACTTC,CASMVRTGSYEQYF
.,TRBJ1-2,TRBV5-4,TRBD1,17,TGTGCCAGCAGCTTTTTGACACGCAGGACAGGGGGCTACGGCTACACCTTC,CASSFLTRRTGGYGYTF
once,TRBJ1-6,TRBV27,.,17,TGTGCCAGCAGTTTAACCGGGGCCGTGTCTTACGATTCACCCCTCCACTTT,CASSLTGAVSYDSPLHF
.,TRBJ1-2,TRBV12-3/TRBV12-4,.,12,TGTGCCAGCAGCCTCCAGGGTTGGGGCTACACCTTC,CASSLQGWGYTF
.,TRBJ1-2,TRBV5-1,TRBD1,14,TGCGCCAGCGGCCCCGAACAGGGGGCAAATGGCTACACCTTC,CASGPEQGANGYTF
.,TRBJ2-5,TRBV2,.,11,TGTGCCAGCAGTGGGGCGGAGACCCAGTACTTC,CASSGAETQYF